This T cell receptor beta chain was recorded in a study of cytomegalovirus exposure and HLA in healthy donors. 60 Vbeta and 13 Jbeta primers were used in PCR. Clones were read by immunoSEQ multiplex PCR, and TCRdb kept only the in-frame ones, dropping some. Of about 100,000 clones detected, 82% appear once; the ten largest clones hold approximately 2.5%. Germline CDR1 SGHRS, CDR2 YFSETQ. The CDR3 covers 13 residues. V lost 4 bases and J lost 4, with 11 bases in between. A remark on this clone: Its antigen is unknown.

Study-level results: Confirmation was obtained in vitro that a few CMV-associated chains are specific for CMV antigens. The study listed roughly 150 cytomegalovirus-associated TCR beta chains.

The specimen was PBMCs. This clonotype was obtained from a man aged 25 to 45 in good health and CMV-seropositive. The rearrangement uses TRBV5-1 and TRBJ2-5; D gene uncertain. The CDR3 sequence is CASSPMALETQYF. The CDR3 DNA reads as TGCGCCAGCAGCCCGATGGCCCTAGAGACCCAGTACTTC.